This T cell receptor (beta chain) was captured by sequencing in a study of cytomegalovirus exposure and HLA in healthy donors. Findings of the study overall: What TCR beta sequences reportedly achieved was accurate prediction of HLA-A and HLA-B alleles in most subjects.

In the case of this clone: Its antigen is as yet unknown.

With 60 Vbeta and 13 Jbeta primers, the PCR was carried out. TCRdb's copy holds only in-frame clones and misses some; the assay was immunoSEQ multiplex PCR. The listing records around 51,000 clones. CDR1 and CDR2 (germline): WSHSY, SAAADI. The CDR3 extends over 17 amino acids. V was pared by 3 bases and J by 0 bases, with 10 bases of the junction left unmatched. Sequencing was done on a sample of PBMCs. The chain couples TRBV10-2 to TRBJ2-7; 8 nucleotides line up with TRBD2. The sequence derives from a middle-aged man in good health and CMV-seropositive. In DNA form, the CDR3 reads TGCGCCAGCAGTGACTCGGGACTAGTTGGTGGCTCCTACGAGCAGTACTTC. Protein sequence: CASSDSGLVGGSYEQYF.